The clone carrying this TCR beta chain was observed at least ten times. Its antigen remains unidentified. The sample belongs to a study of response to subunit inactivated influenza vaccine. Study-wide points: The authors put forward the suggestion that each seasonal influenza vaccination may bring in only a limited number of new T cells.

TCRdb fed the RT-PCR reads into MiXCR, producing one record per CDR3 protein. This sample has around 490,000 distinct CDR3 sequences, with about 7.6% found just once. Germline V CDR1 and CDR2: ENHRY, SYGVKD. The V segment lost 6 bases and the J segment 2 bases; nucleotides outside the gene matches: 1. This CDR3 contains 14 residues. The genes are TRBV10-3 and TRBJ2-7; 13 nucleotides line up with TRBD2. The source is a man aged 50 to 75 who received an inactivated influenza vaccine. Source: PBMCs from blood, taken less than 30 months after vaccination. This CDR3 reads CAISGTSGAYEQYF. In DNA, the CDR3 is TGTGCCATCAGCGGGACTAGCGGGGCCTACGAGCAGTACTTC.